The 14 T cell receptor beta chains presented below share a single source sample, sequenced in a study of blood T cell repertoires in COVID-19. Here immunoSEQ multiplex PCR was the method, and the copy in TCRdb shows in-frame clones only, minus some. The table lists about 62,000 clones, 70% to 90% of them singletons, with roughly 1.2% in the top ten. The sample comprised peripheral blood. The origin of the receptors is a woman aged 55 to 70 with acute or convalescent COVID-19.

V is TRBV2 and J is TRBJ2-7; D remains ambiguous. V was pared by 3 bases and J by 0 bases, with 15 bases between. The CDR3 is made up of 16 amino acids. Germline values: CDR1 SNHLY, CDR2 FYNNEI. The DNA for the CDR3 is TGTGCCAGCAGTGACATCGAGGTGAGGAGCTCCTACGAGCAGTACGTC. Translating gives CASSDIEVRSSYEQYV.

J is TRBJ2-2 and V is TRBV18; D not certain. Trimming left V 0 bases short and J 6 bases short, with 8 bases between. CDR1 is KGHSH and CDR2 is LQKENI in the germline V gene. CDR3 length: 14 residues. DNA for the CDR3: TGTGCCAGCTCACCACCATCCTCCCCCGGGGAGCTGTTTTTT. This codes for CASSPPSSPGELFF. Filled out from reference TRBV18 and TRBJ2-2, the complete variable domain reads NAGVMQNPRHLVRRRGQEARLRCSPMKGHSHVYWYRQLPEEGLKFMVYLQKENIIDESGMPKERFSAEFPKEGPSILRIQQVVRGDSAAYFCASSPPSSPGELFFGEGSRLTVL.

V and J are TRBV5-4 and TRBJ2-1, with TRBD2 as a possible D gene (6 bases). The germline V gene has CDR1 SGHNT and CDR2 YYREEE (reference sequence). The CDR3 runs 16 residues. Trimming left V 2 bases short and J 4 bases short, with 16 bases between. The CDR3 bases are TGTGCCAGCAGCTTCGGTGGGACTGGTGCTTACAATGAGCAGTTCTTC. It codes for CASSFGGTGAYNEQFF.

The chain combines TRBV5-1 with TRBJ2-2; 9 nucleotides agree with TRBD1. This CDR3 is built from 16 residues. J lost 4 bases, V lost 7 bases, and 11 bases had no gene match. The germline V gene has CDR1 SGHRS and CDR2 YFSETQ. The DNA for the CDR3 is TGCGCCAGCCGACAGGGGGTATTTCTCGGCACCGGGGAGCTGTTTTTT. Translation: CASRQGVFLGTGELFF.

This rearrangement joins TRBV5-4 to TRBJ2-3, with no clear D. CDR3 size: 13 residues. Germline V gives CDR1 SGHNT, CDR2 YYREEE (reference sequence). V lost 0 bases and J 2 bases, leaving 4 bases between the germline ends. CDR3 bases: TGTGCCAGCAGCTTGGCCTACACAGATACGCAGTATTTT. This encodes CASSLAYTDTQYF.

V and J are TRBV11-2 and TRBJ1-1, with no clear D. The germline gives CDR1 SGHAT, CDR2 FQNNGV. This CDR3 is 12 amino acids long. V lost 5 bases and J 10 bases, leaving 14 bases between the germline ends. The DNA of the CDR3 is TGTGCCAGCAGCCCACTCGCTTCTCGAGCTTTCTTT. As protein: CASSPLASRAFF.

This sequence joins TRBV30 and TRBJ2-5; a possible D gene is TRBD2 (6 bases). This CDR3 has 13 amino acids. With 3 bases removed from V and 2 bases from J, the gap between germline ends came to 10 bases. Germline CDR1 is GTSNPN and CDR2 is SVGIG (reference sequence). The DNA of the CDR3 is TGTGCCTGGAGCCCCGGGGGACAAGAGACCCAGTACTTC. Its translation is CAWSPGGQETQYF.

This CDR3 is CASSLVGLNTGELFF. DNA for the CDR3: TGTGCCAGCAGTTTAGTGGGCCTAAACACCGGGGAGCTGTTTTTT. The chain combines TRBV27 with TRBJ2-2; D not resolved. The germline V gene has CDR1 MNHEY and CDR2 SMNVEV (reference sequence). V lost 2 bases to trimming and J lost 2 bases, with 9 bases between them. CDR3 length: 15 amino acids.

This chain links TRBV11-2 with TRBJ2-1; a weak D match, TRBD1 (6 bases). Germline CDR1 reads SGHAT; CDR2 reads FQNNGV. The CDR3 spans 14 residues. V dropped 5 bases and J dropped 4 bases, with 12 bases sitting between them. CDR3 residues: CASSPPDSYNEQFF. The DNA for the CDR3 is TGTGCCAGCAGCCCCCCGGACAGTTACAATGAGCAGTTCTTC.

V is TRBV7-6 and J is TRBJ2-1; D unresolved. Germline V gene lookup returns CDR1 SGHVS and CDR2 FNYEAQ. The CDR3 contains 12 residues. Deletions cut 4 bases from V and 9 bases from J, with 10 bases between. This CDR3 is CASSSSRSEQFF. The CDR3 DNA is TGTGCCAGCAGCTCTAGTAGAAGTGAGCAGTTCTTC. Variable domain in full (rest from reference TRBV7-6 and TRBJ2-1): GAGVSQSPRYKVTKRGQDVALRCDPISGHVSLYWYRQALGQGPEFLTYFNYEAQQDKSGLPNDRFSAERPEGSISTLTIQRTEQRDSAMYRCASSSSRSEQFFGPGTRLTVL.

The DNA of the CDR3 is TGTGCCAGCAGCCAAGTCCAGGGGGCGTACAATGAGCAGTTCTTC. It is translated as CASSQVQGAYNEQFF. The chain links TRBV14 to TRBJ2-1, with 8 bases aligning to TRBD1. The CDR3 has 15 residues. The trim removed 1 base at V and 4 bases at J, leaving 3 bases unmatched. Germline-derived CDR1 and CDR2 are SGHDN and FVKESK.

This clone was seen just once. The CDR3 bases are TGCGCCAGCAGCTTGGGAGAGTTCGCTGAAGCTTTCTTT. Residues: CASSLGEFAEAFF. The rearrangement links TRBV5-1 to TRBJ1-1; D not certain. Germline V gene sequence: CDR1 SGHRS, CDR2 YFSETQ. The CDR3 loop spans 13 amino acids. The ends were cut back, 0 bases at V and 6 bases at J, with 9 bases in the middle.

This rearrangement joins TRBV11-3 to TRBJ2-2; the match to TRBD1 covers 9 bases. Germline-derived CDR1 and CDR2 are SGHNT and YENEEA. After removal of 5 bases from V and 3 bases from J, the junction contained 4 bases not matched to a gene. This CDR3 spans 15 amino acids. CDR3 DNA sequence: TGTGCCAGCAGCCAGGGACAGGGTGACACCGGGGAGCTGTTTTTT. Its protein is CASSQGQGDTGELFF.

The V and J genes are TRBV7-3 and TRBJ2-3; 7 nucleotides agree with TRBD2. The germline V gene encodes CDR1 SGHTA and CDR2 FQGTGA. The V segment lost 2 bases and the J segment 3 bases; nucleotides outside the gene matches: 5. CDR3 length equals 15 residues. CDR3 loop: CASSLGGGVTDTQYF. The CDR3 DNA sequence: TGTGCCAGCAGCTTAGGCGGGGGAGTAACAGATACGCAGTATTTT.